What follows describes a single T cell receptor (beta chain). Antigen: not known. Trimming removed 2 bases from V and 6 bases from J, with 14 bases in between. CDR1 and CDR2 (germline): MNHEY, SMNVEV (reference sequence). This CDR3 spans 14 amino acids. These data come from a study of early T cells in non-severe SARS-CoV-2 infection. At the level of the study: Whole-blood bulk RNA, unsorted, was sequenced, and chains were unpaired. Points from the study as a whole: Using VDJdb, the matching emphasized anti-spike CD8 responses while missing private and CD4 specificities.

Each CDR3 protein is one row after TCRdb ran MiXCR on the 5' RACE reads. The top ten clones hold 3.5% to 4% of a sample with 74,000 or so distinct CDR3 sequences, approximately 10% of them seen once. Sample: whole blood. This TCR was recovered from an adult who was a healthcare worker with PCR-confirmed SARS-CoV-2 infection or an uninfected control (not recorded which). The V and J genes are TRBV27 and TRBJ2-7, with D perhaps given as TRBD1 or TRBD2 (6 bases each). In DNA, the CDR3 is TGTGCCAGCAGTTTAAGGAGGGGGAGCGGCGAGCAGTACTTC. This gives the protein CASSLRRGSGEQYF.